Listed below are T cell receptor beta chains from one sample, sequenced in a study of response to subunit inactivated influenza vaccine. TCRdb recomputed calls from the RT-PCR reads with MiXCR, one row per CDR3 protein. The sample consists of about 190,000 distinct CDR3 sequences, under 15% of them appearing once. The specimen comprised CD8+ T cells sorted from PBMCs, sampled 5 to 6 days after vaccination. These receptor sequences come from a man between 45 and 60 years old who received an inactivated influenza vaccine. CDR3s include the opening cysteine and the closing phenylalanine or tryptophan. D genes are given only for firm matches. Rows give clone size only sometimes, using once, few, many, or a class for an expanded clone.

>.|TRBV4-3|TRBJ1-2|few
TGCGCCAGCAGCCAAGGGTGGGGGCGGAACTATGGCTACACCTTC
CASSQGWGRNYGYTF
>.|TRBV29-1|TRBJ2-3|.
TGCAGCGCCGTAAGAGATACGCAGTATTTT
CSAVRDTQYF
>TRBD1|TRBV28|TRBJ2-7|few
TGTGCCAGCAGTTTATGGGTGGGACAGGACTCCTACGAGCAGTACTTC
CASSLWVGQDSYEQYF
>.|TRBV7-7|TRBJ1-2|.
TGTGCCAGCAGCTTAGAGGTCATCCCCGTGTACAGAAGCTATGGCTACACCTTC
CASSLEVIPVYRSYGYTF
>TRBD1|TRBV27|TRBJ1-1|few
TGTGCCAGCAGCCCGGAGGAGGGGGCGCGGACTGAAGCTTTCTTT
CASSPEEGARTEAFF
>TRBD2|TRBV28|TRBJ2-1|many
TGTGCCAGCAGTACGTCCCAGCGGGGGAATGACAATGAGCAGTTCTTC
CASSTSQRGNDNEQFF
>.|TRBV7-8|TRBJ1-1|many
TGTGCCAGCAGCCCGTTCACTGGTAAGATGAACACTGAAGCTTTCTTT
CASSPFTGKMNTEAFF
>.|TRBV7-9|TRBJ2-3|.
TGTGCCAGCAGCTTGGGGCACGATACGCAGTATTTT
CASSLGHDTQYF
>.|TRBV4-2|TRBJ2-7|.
TGTGCCAGCAGCCAATCAACAGGGTCCTTCCCCTACGAGCAGTACTTC
CASSQSTGSFPYEQYF
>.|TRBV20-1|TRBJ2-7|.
TGCAGTGCTAGAGACCTGCAGGGTCCTATCGACGAGCAGTACTTC
CSARDLQGPIDEQYF
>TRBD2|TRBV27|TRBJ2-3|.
TGTGCCAGCAGTTTAGTCGTCGGGAGGGCCACAGATACGCAGTATTTT
CASSLVVGRATDTQYF
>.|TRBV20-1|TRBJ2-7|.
TGCAGTGCTAGAGGGGACGGTTCGTCCTACGAGCAGTACTTC
CSARGDGSSYEQYF
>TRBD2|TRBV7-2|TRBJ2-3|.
TGTGCCAGCAGCTTAGCGGGGGGTTGGGGGAGGGCCACAGATACGCAGTATTTT
CASSLAGGWGRATDTQYF
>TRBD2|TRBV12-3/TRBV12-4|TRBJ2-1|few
TGTGCCATCAGTATAGCGGGCTCCTACAATGAGCAGTTCTTC
CAISIAGSYNEQFF
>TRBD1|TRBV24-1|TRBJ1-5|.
TGTGCCACCAGTGATTCGGACAGGGGGAGGGTCAGCAATCAGCCCCAGCATTTT
CATSDSDRGRVSNQPQHF
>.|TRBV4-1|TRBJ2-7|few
TGCGCCAGCAGCCCTACGAGTAGGGCCTACGAGCAGTACTTC
CASSPTSRAYEQYF
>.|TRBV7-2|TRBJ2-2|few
TGTGCCAGCAGCTACGACTTCACCGGGGAGCTGTTTTTT
CASSYDFTGELFF
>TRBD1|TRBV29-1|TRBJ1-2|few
TGCAGCGTCGATGGGACAGACTATGGCTACACCTTC
CSVDGTDYGYTF
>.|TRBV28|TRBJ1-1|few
TGTGCCAGCAGTTCTGAGACAGAGGAGGTGAACACTGAAGCTTTCTTT
CASSSETEEVNTEAFF
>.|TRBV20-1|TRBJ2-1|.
TGCAGTGCTGGCCCAGCTGGGGGCTTCTTCAATGAGCAGTTCTTC
CSAGPAGGFFNEQFF
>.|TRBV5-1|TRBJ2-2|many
TGCGCCAGCAGTGAGGGAGGTAACACCGGGGAGCTGTTTTTT
CASSEGGNTGELFF
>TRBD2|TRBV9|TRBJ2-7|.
TGTGCCAGCAGCTCCGGGGGGGAACTCTCCTACGAGCAGTACTTC
CASSSGGELSYEQYF
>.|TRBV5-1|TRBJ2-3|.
TGCGCCAGCAGCTTGACTGCAGAGACGCAGTATTTT
CASSLTAETQYF
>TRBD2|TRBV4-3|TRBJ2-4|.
TGCGCCAGCAGCCACCGGGGAGCGGGGGAAAACATTCAGTACTTC
CASSHRGAGENIQYF